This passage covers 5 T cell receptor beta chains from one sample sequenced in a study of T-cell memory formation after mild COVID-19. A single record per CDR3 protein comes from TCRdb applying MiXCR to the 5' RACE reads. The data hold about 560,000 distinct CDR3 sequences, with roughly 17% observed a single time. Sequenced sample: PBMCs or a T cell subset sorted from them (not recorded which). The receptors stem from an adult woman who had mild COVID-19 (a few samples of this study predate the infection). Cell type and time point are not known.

Here the CDR3 DNA reads TGCGCCAGCAGCTTGAGGGCTTCTCAGAGGAACACTGAAGCTTTCTTT. It encodes CASSLRASQRNTEAFF. The chain is built from TRBV5-1 and TRBJ1-1; D is undetermined. Germline V lookup: CDR1 SGHRS, CDR2 YFSETQ. The germline V and J ends were trimmed by 1 base and 1 base, with 14 bases remaining between them. This CDR3 contains 16 residues.

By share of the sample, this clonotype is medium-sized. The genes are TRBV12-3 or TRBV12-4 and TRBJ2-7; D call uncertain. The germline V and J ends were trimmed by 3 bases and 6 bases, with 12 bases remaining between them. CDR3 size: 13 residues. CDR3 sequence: CASSFGSGGEQYF. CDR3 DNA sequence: TGTGCCAGCAGTTTCGGGTCTGGTGGCGAGCAGTACTTC.

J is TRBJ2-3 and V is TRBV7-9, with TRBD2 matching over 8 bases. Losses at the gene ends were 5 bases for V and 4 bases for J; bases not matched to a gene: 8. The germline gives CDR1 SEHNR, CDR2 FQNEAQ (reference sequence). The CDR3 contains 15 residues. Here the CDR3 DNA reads TGTGCCAGCAGCCTAGGACTAGCCCAGGCAGATACGCAGTATTTT. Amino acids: CASSLGLAQADTQYF. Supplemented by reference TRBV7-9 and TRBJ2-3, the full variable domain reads DTGVSQNPRHKITKRGQNVTFRCDPISEHNRLYWYRQTLGQGPEFLTYFQNEAQLEKSRLLSDRFSAERPKGSFSTLEIQRTEQGDSAMYLCASSLGLAQADTQYFGPGTRLTVL.

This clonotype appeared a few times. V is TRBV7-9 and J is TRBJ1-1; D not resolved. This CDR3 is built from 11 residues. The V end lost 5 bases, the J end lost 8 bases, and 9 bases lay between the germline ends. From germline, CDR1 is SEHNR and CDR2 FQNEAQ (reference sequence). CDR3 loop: CASSVTGEAFF. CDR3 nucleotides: TGTGCCAGCAGCGTAACGGGGGAAGCTTTCTTT.

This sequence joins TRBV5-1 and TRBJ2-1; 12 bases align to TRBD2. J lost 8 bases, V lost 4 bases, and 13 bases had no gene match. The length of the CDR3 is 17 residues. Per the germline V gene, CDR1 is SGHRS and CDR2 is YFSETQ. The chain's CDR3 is CASSPGLAGFPFHEQFF. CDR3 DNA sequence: TGCGCCAGCAGCCCAGGACTAGCGGGATTCCCCTTCCATGAGCAGTTCTTC.